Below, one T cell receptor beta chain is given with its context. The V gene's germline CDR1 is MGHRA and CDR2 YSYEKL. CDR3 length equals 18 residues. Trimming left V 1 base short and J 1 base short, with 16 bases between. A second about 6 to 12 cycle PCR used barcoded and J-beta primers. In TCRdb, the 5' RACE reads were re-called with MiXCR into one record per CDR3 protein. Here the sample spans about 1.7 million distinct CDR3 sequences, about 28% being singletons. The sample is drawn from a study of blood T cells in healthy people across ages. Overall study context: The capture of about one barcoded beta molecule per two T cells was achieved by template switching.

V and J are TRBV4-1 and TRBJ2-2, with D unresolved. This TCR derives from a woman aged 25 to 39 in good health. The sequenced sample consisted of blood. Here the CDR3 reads CASSQGVKGKRNTGELFF. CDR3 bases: TGCGCCAGCAGCCAAGGAGTGAAAGGGAAGAGGAACACCGGGGAGCTGTTTTTT.